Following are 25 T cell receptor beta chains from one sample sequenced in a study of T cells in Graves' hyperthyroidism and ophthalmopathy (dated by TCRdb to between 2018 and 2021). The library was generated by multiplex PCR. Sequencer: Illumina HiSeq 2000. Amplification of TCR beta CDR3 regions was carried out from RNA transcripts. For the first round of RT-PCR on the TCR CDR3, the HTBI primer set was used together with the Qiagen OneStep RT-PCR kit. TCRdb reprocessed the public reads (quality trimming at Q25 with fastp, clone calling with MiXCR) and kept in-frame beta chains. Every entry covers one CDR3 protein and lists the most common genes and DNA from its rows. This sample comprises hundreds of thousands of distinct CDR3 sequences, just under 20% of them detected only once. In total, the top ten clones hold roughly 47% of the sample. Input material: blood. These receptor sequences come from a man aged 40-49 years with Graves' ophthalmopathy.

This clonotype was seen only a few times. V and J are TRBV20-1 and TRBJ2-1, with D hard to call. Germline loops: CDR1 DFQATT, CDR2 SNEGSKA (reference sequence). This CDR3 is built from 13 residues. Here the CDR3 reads CRYTPSSYNEQFF. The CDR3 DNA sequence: TGCAGATATACACCGAGCTCCTACAATGAGCAGTTCTTC.

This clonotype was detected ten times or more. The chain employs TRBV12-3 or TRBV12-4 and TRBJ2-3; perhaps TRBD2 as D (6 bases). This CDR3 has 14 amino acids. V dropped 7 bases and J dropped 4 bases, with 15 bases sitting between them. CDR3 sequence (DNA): TGTGCCAGCATTCTTGGGACGGGGGCAGATACGCAGTATTTT. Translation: CASILGTGADTQYF.

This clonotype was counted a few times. This CDR3 reads CASGLGGLRGYNEQFF. The CDR3 DNA is TGTGCTAGTGGTCTTGGCGGGCTTAGGGGTTACAATGAGCAGTTCTTC. The V and J genes are TRBV12-5 and TRBJ2-1; TRBD1 or TRBD2 may be the D gene (5 bases each). Germline CDR1 reads LGHNT; CDR2 reads FRNRAP. The length of the CDR3 is 16 residues. Trimming removed 5 bases from V and 4 bases from J, with 18 bases in between.

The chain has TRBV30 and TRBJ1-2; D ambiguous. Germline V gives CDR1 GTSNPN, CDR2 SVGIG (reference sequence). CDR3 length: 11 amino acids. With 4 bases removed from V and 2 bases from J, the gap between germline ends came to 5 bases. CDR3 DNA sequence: TGTGCCTGGACGCAGAACTATGGCTACACCTTC. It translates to CAWTQNYGYTF.

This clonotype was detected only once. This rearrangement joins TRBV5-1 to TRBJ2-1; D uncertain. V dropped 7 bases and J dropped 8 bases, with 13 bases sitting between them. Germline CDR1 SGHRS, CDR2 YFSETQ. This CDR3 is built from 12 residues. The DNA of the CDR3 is TGCGCCAGCGGACCCCAGAGCGATGAGCAGTTCTTC. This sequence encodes CASGPQSDEQFF.

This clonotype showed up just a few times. CDR3 nucleotides: TGTGCCAGCAGCTTTGGGGCCGTAACAGATACGCAGTATTTT. Encoded protein: CASSFGAVTDTQYF. The J gene is TRBJ2-3, the V gene TRBV5-6; the D gene is possibly TRBD1 (5 bases). CDR1 SGHDT and CDR2 YYEEEE come from the germline V gene. Trimming shortened V by 2 bases and J by 3 bases, and 10 bases separated the two germline ends. This CDR3 region has 14 residues. Based on the CDR3 plus reference TRBV5-6 and TRBJ2-3, the full variable domain is DAGVTQSPTHLIKTRGQQVTLRCSPKSGHDTVSWYQQALGQGPQFIFQYYEEEERQRGNFPDRFSGHQFPNYSSELNVNALLLGDSALYLCASSFGAVTDTQYFGPGTRLTVL.

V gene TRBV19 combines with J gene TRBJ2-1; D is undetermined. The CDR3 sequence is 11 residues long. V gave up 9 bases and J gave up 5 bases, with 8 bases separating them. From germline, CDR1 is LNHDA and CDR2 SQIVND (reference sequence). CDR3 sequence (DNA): TGTGCCAGGGAAGACAACAATGAGCAGTTCTTC. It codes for CAREDNNEQFF.

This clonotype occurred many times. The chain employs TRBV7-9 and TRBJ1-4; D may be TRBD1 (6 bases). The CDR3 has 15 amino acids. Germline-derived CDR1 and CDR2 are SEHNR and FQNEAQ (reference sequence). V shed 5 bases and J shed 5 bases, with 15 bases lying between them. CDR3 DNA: TGTGCCAGCAGCACCCCGGACAGCTTAAATGAAAAACTGTTTTTT. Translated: CASSTPDSLNEKLFF.

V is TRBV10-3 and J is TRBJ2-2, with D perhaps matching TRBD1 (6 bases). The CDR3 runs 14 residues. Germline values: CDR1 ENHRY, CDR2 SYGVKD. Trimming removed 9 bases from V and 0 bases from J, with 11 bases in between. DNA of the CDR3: TGTGCCATGCGACAGGAGACGAACACCGGGGAGCTGTTTTTT. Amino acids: CAMRQETNTGELFF.

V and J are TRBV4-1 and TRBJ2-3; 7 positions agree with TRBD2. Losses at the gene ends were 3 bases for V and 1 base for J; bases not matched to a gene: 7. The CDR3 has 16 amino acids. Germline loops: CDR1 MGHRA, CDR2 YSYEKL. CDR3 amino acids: CASSQGGSRGTDTQYF. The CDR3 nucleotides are TGCGCCAGCAGCCAGGGCGGGAGCAGGGGCACAGATACGCAGTATTTT.

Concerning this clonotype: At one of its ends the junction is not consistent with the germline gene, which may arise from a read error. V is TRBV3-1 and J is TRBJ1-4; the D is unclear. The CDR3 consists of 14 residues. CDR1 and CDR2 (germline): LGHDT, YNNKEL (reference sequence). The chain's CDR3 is CASSPSRGNEKLSF. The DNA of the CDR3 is TGTGCCAGCAGCCCTTCTCGGGGTAATGAAAAACTGTCTTTT.

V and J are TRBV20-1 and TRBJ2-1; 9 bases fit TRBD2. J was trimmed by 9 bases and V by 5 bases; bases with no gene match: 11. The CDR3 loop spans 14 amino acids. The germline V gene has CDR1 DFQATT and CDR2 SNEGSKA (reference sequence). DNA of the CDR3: TGCAGTGCTGGAGCGGGAGGTTTCTATCTTGAGCAGTTCTTC. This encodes CSAGAGGFYLEQFF.

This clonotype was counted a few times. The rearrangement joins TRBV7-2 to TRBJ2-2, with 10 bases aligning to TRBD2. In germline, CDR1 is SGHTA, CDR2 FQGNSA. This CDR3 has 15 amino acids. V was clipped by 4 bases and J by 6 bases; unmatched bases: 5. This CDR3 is CASSSSGRAAGELFF. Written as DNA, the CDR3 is TGTGCCAGCAGCTCCAGCGGGAGGGCCGCCGGGGAGCTGTTTTTT.

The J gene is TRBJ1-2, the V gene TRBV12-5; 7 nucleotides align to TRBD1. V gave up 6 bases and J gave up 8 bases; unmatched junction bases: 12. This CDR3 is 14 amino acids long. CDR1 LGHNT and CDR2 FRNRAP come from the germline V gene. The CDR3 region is CASGQGEVLEGYTF. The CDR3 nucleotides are TGTGCTAGTGGGCAGGGGGAAGTGCTGGAAGGCTACACCTTC.

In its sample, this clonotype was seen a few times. The CDR3: CASSNSGSLSYEQYF. The CDR3 coding sequence is TGTGCCAGCAGCAATAGCGGGAGTCTCTCCTACGAGCAGTACTTC. V gene TRBV7-2 combines with J gene TRBJ2-7, with 9 bases that match TRBD2. The V gene end was trimmed by 5 bases and the J gene end by 0 bases; junction bases not matched to a gene: 5. The CDR3 loop spans 15 amino acids. Germline CDR1 and CDR2: SGHTA and FQGNSA.

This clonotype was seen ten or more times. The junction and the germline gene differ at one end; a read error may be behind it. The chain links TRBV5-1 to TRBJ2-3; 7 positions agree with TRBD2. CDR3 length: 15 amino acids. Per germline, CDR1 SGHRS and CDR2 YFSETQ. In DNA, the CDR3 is TGTGCCAGCAGCTTAGCTGCGGGAGGCACAGATACGCAGTATTTT. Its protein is CASSLAAGGTDTQYF.

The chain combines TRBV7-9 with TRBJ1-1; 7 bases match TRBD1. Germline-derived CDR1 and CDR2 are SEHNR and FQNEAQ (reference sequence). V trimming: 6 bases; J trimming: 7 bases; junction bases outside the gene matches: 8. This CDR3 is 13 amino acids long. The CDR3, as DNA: TGTGCCAGCAGTCGAATACAGGGGAGTGAAGCTTTCTTT. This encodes CASSRIQGSEAFF.

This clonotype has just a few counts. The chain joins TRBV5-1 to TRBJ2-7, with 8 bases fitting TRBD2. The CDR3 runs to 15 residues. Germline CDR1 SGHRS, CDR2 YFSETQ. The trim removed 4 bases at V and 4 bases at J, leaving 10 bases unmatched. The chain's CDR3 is CASSPGPGGSYEQYF. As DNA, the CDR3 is TGCGCCAGCAGCCCGGGCCCGGGAGGGTCTTACGAGCAGTACTTC.

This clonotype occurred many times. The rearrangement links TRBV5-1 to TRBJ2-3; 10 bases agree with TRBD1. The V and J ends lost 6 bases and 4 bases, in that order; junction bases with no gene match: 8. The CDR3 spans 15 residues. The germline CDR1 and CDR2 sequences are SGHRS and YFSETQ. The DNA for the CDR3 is TGCGCCAGCAAACCTGAGACAGGGGGCGCAGATACGCAGTATTTT. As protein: CASKPETGGADTQYF.

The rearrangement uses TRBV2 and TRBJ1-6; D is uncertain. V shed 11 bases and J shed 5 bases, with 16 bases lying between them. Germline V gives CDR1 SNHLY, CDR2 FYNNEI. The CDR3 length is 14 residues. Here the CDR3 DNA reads TGTGCCGGCCGTGAGCGCTGGGATAATTCACCCCTCCACTTT. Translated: CAGRERWDNSPLHF.

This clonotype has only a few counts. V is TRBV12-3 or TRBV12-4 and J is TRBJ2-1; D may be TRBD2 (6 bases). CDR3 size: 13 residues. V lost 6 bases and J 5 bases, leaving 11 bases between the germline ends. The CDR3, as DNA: TGTGCCAGCAGACGGGGGACCCACAATGAGCAGTTCTTC. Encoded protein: CASRRGTHNEQFF.

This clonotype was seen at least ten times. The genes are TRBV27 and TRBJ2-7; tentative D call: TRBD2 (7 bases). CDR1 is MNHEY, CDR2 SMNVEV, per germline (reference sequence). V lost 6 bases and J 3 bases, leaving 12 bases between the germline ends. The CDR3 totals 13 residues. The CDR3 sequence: CASSQRGGYEQYF. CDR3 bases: TGTGCCAGCAGCCAAAGGGGGGGCTACGAGCAGTACTTC.

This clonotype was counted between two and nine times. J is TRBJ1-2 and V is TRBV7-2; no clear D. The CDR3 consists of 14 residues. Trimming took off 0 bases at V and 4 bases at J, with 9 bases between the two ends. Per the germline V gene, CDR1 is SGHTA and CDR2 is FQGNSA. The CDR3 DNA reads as TGTGCCAGCAGCTTAGCCGCAGATTTCTATGGCTACACCTTC. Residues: CASSLAADFYGYTF.

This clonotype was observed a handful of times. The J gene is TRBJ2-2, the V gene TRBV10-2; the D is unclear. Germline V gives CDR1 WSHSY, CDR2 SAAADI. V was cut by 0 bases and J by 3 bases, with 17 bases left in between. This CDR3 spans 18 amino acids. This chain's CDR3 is CASSESTTRPVDTGELFF. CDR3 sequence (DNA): TGCGCCAGCAGTGAGTCCACCACGAGGCCCGTAGACACCGGGGAGCTGTTTTTT.

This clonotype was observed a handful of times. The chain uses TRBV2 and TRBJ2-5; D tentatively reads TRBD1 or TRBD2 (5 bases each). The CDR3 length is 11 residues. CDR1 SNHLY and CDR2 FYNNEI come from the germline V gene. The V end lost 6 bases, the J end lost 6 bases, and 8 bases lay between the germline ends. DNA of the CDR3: TGTGCCAGCAGGAGGGGTCAGACCCAGTACTTC. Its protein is CASRRGQTQYF.